This T cell receptor beta chain was captured in a study of T cell responses to AZD1222 COVID-19 vaccine. Study-level results: Increases in Spike-specific TCR breadth and depth were seen after two AZD1222 doses. Clonal diversity may have been underestimated in mostly white British donors. After the peak T cell response, and only then, were repertoires sampled.

Method: immunoSEQ multiplex PCR; TCRdb's copy keeps in-frame clones and lacks some. The top ten hold approximately 2.8% of the sample, which has around 180,000 clones, over 75% seen once. As concerns this clone: Antigen unknown.

The CDR3 runs 15 residues. The V gene end was trimmed by 0 bases and the J gene end by 4 bases; junction bases not matched to a gene: 4. Germline V gene sequence: CDR1 SGDLS, CDR2 YYNGEE. The sample consisted of peripheral blood, taken on day 0 of AZD1222 vaccination. The TCR comes from an adult in good health. V is TRBV9 and J is TRBJ1-2, with 9 bases matching TRBD1. CDR3 DNA: TGTGCCAGCAGCGTAGTAGGGACAGGGCTCTATGGCTACACCTTC. It translates to CASSVVGTGLYGYTF.